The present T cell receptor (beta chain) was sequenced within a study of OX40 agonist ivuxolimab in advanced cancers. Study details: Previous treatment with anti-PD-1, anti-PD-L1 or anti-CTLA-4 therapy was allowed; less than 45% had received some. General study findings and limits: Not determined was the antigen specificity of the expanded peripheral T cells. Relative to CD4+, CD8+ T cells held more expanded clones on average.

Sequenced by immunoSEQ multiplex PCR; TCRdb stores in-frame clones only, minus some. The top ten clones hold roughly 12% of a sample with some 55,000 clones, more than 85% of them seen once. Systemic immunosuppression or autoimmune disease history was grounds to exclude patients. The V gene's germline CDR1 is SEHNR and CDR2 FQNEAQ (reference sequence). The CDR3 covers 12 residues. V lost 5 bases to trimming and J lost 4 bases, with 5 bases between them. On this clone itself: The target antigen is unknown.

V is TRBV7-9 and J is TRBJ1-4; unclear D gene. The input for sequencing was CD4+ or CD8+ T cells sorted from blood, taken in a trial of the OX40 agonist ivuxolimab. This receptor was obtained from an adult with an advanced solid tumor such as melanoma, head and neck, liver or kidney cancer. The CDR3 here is CASSLLNEKLFF. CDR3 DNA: TGTGCCAGCAGCCTCCTTAATGAAAAACTGTTTTTT. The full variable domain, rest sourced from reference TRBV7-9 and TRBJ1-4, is DTGVSQNPRHKITKRGQNVTFRCDPISEHNRLYWYRQTLGQGPEFLTYFQNEAQLEKSRLLSDRFSAERPKGSFSTLEIQRTEQGDSAMYLCASSLLNEKLFFGSGTQLSVL.